The present entry profiles one TCR beta chain with its context. Which antigen it targets is not known. Nothing much larger sits one base from this clone, and base qualities are not available. There are 16 amino acids in the CDR3, from cysteine to phenylalanine inclusive. The only DNA kept is the CDR3, 48 bases in frame from the first base. Compared with germline, V lacks 6 bases and J lacks 2 bases; bases without a gene match: 10. The germline V gene encodes CDR1 MNHEY and CDR2 SMNVEV (reference sequence). TCRbeta CDR3 regions were amplified from genomic DNA by means of the immunoSEQ Assay, a bias-controlled multiplex PCR. From the authors' description of their analysis: Nucleated cell counts per sample were estimated from amplification of reference gene primers within the assay. Sequence reads were collapsed and filtered to measure the absolute abundance of every unique TCRbeta CDR3 rearrangement. For each sample, productive Simpson clonality was calculated by taking the square root of Simpson's diversity index across productive rearrangements. Held by TCRdb, this immuneACCESS table contains in-frame sequences only and omits some clones. Under half of the omission traces to an unresolved V gene where checked; the cause of the rest is unknown. The V and J calls and the clone size are those of that table, but D and trimming were determined from the DNA. This sample comprises 270,000 or so clones, roughly 85% of them detected only once. The ten largest clones take up 6.6% of the sample.

Participants in the prospective study were aged roughly 18 to 95 years, lived in over 20 United States geographic areas, and enrolled through a virtual design. In the prospective study, cohorts were assigned on the basis of participant-reported clinical history obtained from a screening survey and a study questionnaire. Exposed participants had been in contact with someone with a PCR-confirmed or clinician-diagnosed COVID-19 case within 2 weeks of study entry. Mobile phlebotomists in the prospective study collected whole blood, serum and a nasopharyngeal or oropharyngeal swab from every participant. Prospective study participants could optionally give additional blood draws and questionnaires over an approximately 2-month period. Blood samples from the prospective study were shipped frozen or at room temperature prior to DNA extraction. The record originates from a study of blood T cell repertoires in COVID-19 (dated by TCRdb to between 2020 and 2021). Study-level background: Samples covering the acute and convalescent phases of COVID-19 were provided by collaborators in the United States, Italy and Spain. The prospective study material was composed of cDNA or gDNA derived from T cells, B-cell-depleted T cells, or PBMCs. The dataset comprised deeply sampled blood TCRbeta repertoires from subjects exposed to, actively infected with, or recovered from COVID-19. The repertoires were released in a freely available public database intended as a resource for research on the immune response to SARS-CoV-2. The samples were drawn from the first 160 participants of the ongoing ImmuneRACE study and from over a thousand subjects provided by 6 global collaborators. Sample metadata almost always included a de-identified subject ID, COVID-19 status, age in years and sex. Where available, HLA class I and class II types were obtained from metadata supplied by the sample provider rather than from assay-based typing.

What the study reported, not specific to this receptor: The amount of clinical and demographic metadata varied by source and participant and was provided uncurated.

The sequenced sample consisted of PBMCs or T cells enriched from blood (not recorded which). The TCR sequence derives from a woman aged 45-59 years who had been exposed to COVID-19. Recombination joined TRBV27 with TRBJ2-7; 10 nucleotides in the junction match TRBD1. The CDR3 protein: CASRDLSGTGAYEQYF. In nucleotide form, the sequence is TGTGCCAGCAGGGATCTCTCCGGGACAGGGGCCTACGAGCAGTACTTC.